Sequencing of this T cell receptor (beta chain) was carried out in a study of regulatory T cells in long-lasting Graves disease. CDR1 is SGHTA and CDR2 is FQGTGA in the germline V gene. The CDR3 loop spans 15 amino acids. V was pared by 1 base and J by 2 bases, with 11 bases between. Ten or more counts support this clonotype. Its antigen is undetermined. Notes on the study in general: Persistent disease samples used TRBV28, TRBJ1-2 and TRBJ2-5 preferentially.

Described time point: persistent/refractory GD, antithyroid drugs over 5 years with positive TRAb. RNA extracted from PBMCs served as the sequencing template. According to the study, TCR beta libraries were built with iRepertoire HTBI primers and CDR3-region Arm-PCR. From the multiplex PCR reads, TCRdb called clonotypes with MiXCR, one entry per CDR3 protein. The sample records around 340,000 distinct CDR3 sequences, 15% to 20% being singletons. This TCR was sampled from a female donor with Graves disease. Material: peripheral blood mononuclear cells (PBMCs), obtained when the disease was refractory, from a patient treated with antithyroid drugs. The chain uses TRBV7-3 and TRBJ1-1, with D tentatively TRBD1 (6 bases). The DNA of the CDR3 is TGTGCCAGCAGCTTAAGGGGGCGAGGCAACACTGAAGCTTTCTTT. Protein: CASSLRGRGNTEAFF. The variable domain in full, completed from reference TRBV7-3 and TRBJ1-1, reads GAGVSQTPSNKVTEKGKYVELRCDPISGHTALYWYRQSLGQGPEFLIYFQGTGAADDSGLPNDRFFAVRPEGSVSTLKIQRTERGDSAVYLCASSLRGRGNTEAFFGQGTRLTVV.